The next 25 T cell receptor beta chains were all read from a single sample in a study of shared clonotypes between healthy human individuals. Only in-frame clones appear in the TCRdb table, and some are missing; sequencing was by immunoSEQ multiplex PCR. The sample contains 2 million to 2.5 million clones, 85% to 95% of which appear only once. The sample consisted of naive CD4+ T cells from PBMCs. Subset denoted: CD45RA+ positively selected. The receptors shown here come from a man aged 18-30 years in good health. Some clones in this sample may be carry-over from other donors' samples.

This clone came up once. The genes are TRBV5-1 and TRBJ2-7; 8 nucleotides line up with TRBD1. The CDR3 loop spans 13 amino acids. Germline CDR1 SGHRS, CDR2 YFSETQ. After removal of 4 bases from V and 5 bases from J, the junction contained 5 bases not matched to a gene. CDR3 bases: TGCGCCAGCAGCAGGACAGGGAGGAACGAGCAGTACTTC. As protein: CASSRTGRNEQYF.

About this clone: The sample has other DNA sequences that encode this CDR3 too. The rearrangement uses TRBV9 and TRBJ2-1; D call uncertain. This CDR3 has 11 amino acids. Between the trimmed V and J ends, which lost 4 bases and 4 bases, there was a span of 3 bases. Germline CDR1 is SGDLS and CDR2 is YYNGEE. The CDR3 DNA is TGTGCCAGCAGCATATACAATGAGCAGTTCTTC. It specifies CASSIYNEQFF.

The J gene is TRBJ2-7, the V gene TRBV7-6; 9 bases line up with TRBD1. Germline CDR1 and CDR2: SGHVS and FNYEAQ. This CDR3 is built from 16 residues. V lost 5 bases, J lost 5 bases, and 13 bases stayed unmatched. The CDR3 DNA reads TGTGCCAGCAGCGGAGGGGGGGAGGGACAGGGACACGAGCAGTACTTC. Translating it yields CASSGGGEGQGHEQYF.

CDR3 coding DNA: TGCGCCAGCAGCCAAGGGTGGACCCAATCTAGCACAGATACGCAGTATTTT. As protein: CASSQGWTQSSTDTQYF. The chain employs TRBV4-1 and TRBJ2-3; D is unresolved. The V end lost 1 base, the J end lost 0 bases, and 14 bases lay between the germline ends. This CDR3 is 17 amino acids long. Germline V CDR1 and CDR2: MGHRA, YSYEKL.

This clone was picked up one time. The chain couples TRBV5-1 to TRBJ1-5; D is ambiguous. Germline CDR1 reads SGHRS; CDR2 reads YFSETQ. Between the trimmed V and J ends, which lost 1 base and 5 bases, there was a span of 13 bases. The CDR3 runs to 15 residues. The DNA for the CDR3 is TGCGCCAGCAGCTTGTGGGGATCCTCGGATCAGCCCCAGCATTTT. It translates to CASSLWGSSDQPQHF.

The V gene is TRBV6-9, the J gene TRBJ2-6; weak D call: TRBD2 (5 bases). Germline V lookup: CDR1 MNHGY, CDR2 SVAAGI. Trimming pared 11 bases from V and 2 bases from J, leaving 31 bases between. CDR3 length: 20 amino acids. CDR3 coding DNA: TGTGCCGCGACTCGTGTCTCACCGGGATTCTCAGACCCTGGGGCCAACGTCCTGACTTTC. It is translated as CAATRVSPGFSDPGANVLTF.

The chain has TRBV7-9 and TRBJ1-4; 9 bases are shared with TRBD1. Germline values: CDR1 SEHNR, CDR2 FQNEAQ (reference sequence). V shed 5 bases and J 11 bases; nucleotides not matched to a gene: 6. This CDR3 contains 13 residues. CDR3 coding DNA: TGTGCCAGCAGCGGAACCGGGACAGGGAAACTGTTTTTT. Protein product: CASSGTGTGKLFF.

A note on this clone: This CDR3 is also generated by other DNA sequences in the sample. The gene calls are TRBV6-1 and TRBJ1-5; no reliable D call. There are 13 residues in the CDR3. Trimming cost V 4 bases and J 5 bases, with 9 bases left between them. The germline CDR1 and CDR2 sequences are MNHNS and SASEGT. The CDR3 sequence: CASSGNGDQPQHF. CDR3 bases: TGTGCCAGCAGTGGAAATGGTGATCAGCCCCAGCATTTT.

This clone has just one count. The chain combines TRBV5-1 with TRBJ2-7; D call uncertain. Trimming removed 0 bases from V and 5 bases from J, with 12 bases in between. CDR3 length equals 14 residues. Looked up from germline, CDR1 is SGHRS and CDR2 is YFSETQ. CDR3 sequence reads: CASSLGPRSDEQYF. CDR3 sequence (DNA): TGCGCCAGCAGCTTGGGACCCCGAAGTGACGAGCAGTACTTC. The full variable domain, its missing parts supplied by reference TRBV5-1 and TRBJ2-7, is KAGVTQTPRYLIKTRGQQVTLSCSPISGHRSVSWYQQTPGQGLQFLFEYFSETQRNKGNFPGRFSGRQFSNSRSEMNVSTLELGDSALYLCASSLGPRSDEQYFGPGTRLTVT.

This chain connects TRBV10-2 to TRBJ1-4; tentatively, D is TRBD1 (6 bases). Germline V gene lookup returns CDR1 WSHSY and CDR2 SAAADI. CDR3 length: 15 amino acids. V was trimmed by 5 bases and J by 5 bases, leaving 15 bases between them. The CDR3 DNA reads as TGCGCCAGCAGTAAACAGGGAGAGGGGAATGAAAAACTGTTTTTT. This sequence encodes CASSKQGEGNEKLFF.

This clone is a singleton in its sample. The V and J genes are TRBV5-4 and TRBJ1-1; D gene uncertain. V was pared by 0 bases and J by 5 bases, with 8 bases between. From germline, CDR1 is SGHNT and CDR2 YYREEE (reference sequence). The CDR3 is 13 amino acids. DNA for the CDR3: TGTGCCAGCAGCTTGGGGGGTCGGACTGAAGCTTTCTTT. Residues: CASSLGGRTEAFF.

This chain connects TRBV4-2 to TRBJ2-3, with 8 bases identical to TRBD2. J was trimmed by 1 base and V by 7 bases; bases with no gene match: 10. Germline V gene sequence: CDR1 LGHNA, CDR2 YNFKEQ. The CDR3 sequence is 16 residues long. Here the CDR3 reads CASTAGAAGGTDTQYF. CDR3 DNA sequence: TGTGCCAGCACCGCAGGGGCAGCGGGAGGCACAGATACGCAGTATTTT.

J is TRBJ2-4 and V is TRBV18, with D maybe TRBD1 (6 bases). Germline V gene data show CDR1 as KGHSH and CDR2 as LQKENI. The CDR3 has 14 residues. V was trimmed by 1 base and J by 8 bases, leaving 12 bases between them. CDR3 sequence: CASSPLQGGDIQYF. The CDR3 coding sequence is TGTGCCAGCTCACCACTCCAAGGGGGAGACATTCAGTACTTC.

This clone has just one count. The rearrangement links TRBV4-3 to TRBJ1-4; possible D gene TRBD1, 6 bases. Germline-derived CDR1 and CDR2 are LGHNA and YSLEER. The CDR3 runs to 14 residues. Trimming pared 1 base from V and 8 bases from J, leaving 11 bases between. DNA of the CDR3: TGCGCCAGCAGCCAAGTACGGGGGCGGGAAAAACTGTTTTTT. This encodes CASSQVRGREKLFF.

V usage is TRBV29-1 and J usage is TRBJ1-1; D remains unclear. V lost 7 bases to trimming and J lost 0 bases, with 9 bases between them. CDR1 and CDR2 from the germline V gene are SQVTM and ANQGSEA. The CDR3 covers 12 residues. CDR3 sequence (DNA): TGCAGCGCCGTCAGGATGAACACTGAAGCTTTCTTT. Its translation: CSAVRMNTEAFF.

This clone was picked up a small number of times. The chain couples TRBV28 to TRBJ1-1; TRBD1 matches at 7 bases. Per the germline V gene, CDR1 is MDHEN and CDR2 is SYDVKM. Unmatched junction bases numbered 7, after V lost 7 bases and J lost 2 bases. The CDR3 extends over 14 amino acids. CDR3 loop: CASIAGQINTEAFF. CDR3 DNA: TGTGCCAGCATCGCGGGACAGATCAACACTGAAGCTTTCTTT.

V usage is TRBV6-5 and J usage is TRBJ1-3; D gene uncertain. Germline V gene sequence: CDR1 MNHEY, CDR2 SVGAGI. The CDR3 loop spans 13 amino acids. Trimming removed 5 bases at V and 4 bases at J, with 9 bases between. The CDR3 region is CASSPDPGNTIYF. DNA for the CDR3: TGTGCCAGCAGTCCGGACCCAGGAAACACCATATATTTT.

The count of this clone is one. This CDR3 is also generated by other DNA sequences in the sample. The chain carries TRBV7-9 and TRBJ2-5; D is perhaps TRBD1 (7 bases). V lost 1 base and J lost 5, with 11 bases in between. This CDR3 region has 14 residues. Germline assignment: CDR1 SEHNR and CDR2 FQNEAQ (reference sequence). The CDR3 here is CASSLVAGGETQYF. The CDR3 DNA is TGTGCCAGCAGCTTAGTGGCAGGGGGGGAGACCCAGTACTTC.

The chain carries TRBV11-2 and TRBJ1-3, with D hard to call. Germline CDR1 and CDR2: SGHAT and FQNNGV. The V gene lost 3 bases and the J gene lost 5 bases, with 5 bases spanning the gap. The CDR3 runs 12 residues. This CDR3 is CASSFGRNTIYF. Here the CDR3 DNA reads TGTGCCAGCAGCTTCGGAAGAAACACCATATATTTT.

This chain's CDR3 is CASSRGPGYNEQFF. DNA of the CDR3: TGTGCCAGCTCCCGGGGCCCGGGTTACAATGAGCAGTTCTTC. The chain is built from TRBV18 and TRBJ2-1, with D perhaps being TRBD1 or TRBD2 (5 bases each). Trimming removed 6 bases from V and 4 bases from J, with 13 bases in between. Germline V gene lookup returns CDR1 KGHSH and CDR2 LQKENI. The CDR3 spans 14 residues.

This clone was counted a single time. As DNA, the CDR3 is TGCAGCGTGGGAATAGCGGGAGGATCCGGAGAGCAGTACTTC. Amino acids: CSVGIAGGSGEQYF. J is TRBJ2-7 and V is TRBV29-1; TRBD2 aligns across 10 bases. Germline V gene data show CDR1 as SQVTM and CDR2 as ANQGSEA. The V gene end was trimmed by 6 bases and the J gene end by 7 bases; junction bases not matched to a gene: 12. The length of the CDR3 is 14 residues.

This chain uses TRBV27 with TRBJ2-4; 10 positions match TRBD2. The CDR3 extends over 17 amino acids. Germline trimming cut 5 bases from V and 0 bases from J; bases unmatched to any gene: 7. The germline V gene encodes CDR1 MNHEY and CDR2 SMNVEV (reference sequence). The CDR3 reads CASSAWTSGEAKNIQYF. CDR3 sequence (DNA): TGTGCCAGCAGTGCCTGGACTAGCGGTGAAGCCAAAAACATTCAGTACTTC.

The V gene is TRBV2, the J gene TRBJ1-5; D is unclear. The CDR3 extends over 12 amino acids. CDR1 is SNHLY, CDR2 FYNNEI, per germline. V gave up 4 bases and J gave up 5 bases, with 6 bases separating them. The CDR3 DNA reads TGTGCCAGCAGTGGGCCGGATCAGCCCCAGCATTTT. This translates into CASSGPDQPQHF.

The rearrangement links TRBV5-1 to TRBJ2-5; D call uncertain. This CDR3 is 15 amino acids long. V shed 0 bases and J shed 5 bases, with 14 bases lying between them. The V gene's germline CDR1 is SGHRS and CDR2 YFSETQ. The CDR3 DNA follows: TGCGCCAGCAGCTTGGATTCGGGCATCCAGGAGACCCAGTACTTC. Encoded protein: CASSLDSGIQETQYF.

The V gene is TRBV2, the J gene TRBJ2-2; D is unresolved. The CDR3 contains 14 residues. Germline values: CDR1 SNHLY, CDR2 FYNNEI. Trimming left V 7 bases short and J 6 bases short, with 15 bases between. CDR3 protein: CASTVDRLSGELFF. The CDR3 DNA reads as TGTGCCAGCACGGTAGACCGACTGTCCGGGGAGCTGTTTTTT.